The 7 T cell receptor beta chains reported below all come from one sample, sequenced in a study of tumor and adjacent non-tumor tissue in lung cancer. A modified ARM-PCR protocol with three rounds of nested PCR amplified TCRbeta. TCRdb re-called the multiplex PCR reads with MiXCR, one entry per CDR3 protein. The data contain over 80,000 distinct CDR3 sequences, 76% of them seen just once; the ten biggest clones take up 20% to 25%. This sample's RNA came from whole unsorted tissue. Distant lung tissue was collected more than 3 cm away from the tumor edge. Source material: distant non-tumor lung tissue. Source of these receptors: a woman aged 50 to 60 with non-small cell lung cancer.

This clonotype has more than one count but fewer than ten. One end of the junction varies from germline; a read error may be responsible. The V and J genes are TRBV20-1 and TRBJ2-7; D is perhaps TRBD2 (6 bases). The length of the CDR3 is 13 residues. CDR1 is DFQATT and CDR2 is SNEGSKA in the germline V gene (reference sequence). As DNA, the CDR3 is TGCAGTGCCAGAGCTCGGGACTTCTACGACCAGTACTTC. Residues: CSARARDFYDQYF.

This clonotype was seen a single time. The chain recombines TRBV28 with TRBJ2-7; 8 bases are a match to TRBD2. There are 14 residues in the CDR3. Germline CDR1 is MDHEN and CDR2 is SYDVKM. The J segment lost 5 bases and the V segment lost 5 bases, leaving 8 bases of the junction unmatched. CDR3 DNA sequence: TGTGCCAGCAGTAGAATTAGCGGGAATGACGAGCAGTACTTC. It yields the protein CASSRISGNDEQYF.

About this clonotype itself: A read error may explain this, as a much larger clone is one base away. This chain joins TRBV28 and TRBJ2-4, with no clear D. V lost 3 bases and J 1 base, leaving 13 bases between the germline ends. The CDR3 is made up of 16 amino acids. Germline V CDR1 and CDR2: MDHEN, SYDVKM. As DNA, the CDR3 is TGTGCCAGCAGTTTTGTCCATTCGTCCGCCAAAAACATTCAGTACTTC. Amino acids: CASSFVHSSAKNIQYF.

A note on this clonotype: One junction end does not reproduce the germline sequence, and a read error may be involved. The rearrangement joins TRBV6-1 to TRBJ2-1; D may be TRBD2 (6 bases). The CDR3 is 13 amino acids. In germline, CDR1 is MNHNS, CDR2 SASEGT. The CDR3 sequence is CASRREVDNERFF. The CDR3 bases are TGTGCCAGCAGGAGGGAGGTGGACAATGAGCGGTTCTTC.

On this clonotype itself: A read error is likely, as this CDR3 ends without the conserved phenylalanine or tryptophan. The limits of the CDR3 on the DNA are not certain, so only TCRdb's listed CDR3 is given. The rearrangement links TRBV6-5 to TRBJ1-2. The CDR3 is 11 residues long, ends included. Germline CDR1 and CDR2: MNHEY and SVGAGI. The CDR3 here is CATLGNYGYTC.

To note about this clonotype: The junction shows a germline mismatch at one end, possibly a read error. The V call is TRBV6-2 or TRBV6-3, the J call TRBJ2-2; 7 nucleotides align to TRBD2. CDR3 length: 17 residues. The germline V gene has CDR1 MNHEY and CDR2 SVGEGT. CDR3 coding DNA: TGTGCCTGCAGTTCCCGGACTAGTGGGAGAAGGACCGGGGAGCCGTTTTTT. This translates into CACSSRTSGRRTGEPFF.

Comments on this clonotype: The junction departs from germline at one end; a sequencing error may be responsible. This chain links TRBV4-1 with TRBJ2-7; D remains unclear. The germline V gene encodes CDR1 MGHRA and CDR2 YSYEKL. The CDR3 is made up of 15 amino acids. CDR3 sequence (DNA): TGCACCAGCAGCCGGGCCCCGGGCGGCGCCTACGAGCAGTACTTT. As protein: CTSSRAPGGAYEQYF.